This TCR beta chain was identified in a study of T-cell reconstitution after alpha-beta-depleted transplantation in children. Overall study results and limits: There were some patients whose high TCRbeta diversity at day 60 came from surviving recipient T cells and thymic progenitors. Approximately two months post-transplant, alpha-beta T cells reportedly originated from several hundred expanded graft clones.

It was with unique molecular identifiers that the TCRbeta library was prepared. TCRdb re-called the PCR reads through MiXCR, storing one row per CDR3 protein. The sample holds 800,000 to 1,000,000 distinct CDR3 sequences, around 30% seen once. V lost 3 bases and J lost 2; bases outside the gene matches: 9. The CDR3 is 17 residues long. Germline V gene sequence: CDR1 SGDLS, CDR2 YYNGEE. This clonotype was picked up a small number of times. The antigen remains undetermined. The sequence derives from a boy younger than two who had a stem cell transplant for SCID, so the T cells may come from the graft donor. V is TRBV9 and J is TRBJ2-2, with 8 bases fitting TRBD2. The specimen comprised PBMCs, mostly from graft donor cells, sampled 360 days after TCRalphabeta/CD19-depleted stem cell transplant. The CDR3 here is CASSGPRGALNTGELFF. CDR3 sequence (DNA): TGTGCCAGCAGCGGCCCGCGGGGGGCCCTCAACACCGGGGAGCTGTTTTTT. The whole variable domain, remainder taken from reference TRBV9 and TRBJ2-2, is DSGVTQTPKHLITATGQRVTLRCSPRSGDLSVYWYQQSLDQGLQFLIQYYNGEERAKGNILERFSAQQFPDLHSELNLSSLELGDSALYFCASSGPRGALNTGELFFGEGSRLTVL.